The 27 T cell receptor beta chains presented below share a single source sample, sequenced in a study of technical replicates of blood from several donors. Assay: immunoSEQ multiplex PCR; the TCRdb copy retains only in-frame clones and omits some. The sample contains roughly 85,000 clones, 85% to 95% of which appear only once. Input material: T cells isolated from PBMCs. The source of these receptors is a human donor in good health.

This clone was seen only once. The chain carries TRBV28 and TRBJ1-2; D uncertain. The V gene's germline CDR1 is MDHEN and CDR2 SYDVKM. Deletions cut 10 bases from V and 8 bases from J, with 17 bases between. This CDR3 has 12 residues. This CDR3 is CATTSGIGGYTF. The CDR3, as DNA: TGTGCCACCACCTCGGGGATCGGCGGCTACACCTTC.

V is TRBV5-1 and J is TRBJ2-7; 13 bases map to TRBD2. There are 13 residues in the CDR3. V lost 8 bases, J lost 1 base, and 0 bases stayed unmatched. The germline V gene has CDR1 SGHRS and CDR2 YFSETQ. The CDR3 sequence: CARLAGGSYEQYF. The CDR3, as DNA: TGCGCCAGACTAGCGGGAGGGTCCTACGAGCAGTACTTC.

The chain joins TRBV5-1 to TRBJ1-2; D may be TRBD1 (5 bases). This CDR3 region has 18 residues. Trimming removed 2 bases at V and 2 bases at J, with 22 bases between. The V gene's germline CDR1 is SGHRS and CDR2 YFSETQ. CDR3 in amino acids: CASSFPSVIGHLNYGYTF. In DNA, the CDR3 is TGCGCCAGCAGCTTCCCCTCGGTAATAGGACACCTAAACTATGGCTACACCTTC.

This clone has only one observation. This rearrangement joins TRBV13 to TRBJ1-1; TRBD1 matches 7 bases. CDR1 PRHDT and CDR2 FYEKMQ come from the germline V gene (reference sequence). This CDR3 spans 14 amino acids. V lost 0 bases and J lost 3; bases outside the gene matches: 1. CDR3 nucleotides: TGTGCCAGCAGCTTAGGGGGACAGTACACTGAAGCTTTCTTT. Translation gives CASSLGGQYTEAFF.

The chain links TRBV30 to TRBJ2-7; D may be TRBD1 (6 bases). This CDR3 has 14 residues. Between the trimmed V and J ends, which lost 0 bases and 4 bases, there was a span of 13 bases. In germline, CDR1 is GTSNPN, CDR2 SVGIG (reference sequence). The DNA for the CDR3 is TGTGCCTGGAGTGTAACAGGGCTCGGGTACGAGCAGTACTTC. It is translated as CAWSVTGLGYEQYF. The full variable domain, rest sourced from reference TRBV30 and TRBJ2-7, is SQTIHQWPATLVQPVGSPLSLECTVEGTSNPNLYWYRQAAGRGLQLLFYSVGIGQISSEVPQNLSASRPQDRQFILSSKKLLLSDSGFYLCAWSVTGLGYEQYFGPGTRLTVT.

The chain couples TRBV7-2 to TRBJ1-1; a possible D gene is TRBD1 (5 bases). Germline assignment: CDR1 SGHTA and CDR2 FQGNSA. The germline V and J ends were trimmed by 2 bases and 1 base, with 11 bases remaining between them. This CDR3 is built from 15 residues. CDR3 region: CASSLTYRTNTEAFF. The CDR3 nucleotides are TGTGCCAGCAGCTTAACCTACAGGACGAACACTGAAGCTTTCTTT. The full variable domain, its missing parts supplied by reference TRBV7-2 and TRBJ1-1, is GAGVSQSPSNKVTEKGKDVELRCDPISGHTALYWYRQSLGQGLEFLIYFQGNSAPDKSGLPSDRFSAERTGGSVSTLTIQRTQQEDSAVYLCASSLTYRTNTEAFFGQGTRLTVV.

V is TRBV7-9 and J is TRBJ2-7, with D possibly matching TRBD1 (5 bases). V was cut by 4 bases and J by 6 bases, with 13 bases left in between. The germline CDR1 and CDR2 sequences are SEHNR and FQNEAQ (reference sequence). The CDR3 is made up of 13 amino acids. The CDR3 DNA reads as TGTGCCAGCAGCTCGCCGGGTGGGGCCGAGCAGTACTTC. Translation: CASSSPGGAEQYF.

CDR3 region: CSVAEDEQFF. The CDR3 nucleotides read TGCAGCGTAGCGGAAGATGAGCAGTTCTTC. The rearrangement joins TRBV29-1 to TRBJ2-1; D perhaps matches TRBD2 (5 bases). Germline loops: CDR1 SQVTM, CDR2 ANQGSEA. The CDR3 has 10 amino acids. The germline V and J ends were trimmed by 6 bases and 8 bases, with 8 bases remaining between them.

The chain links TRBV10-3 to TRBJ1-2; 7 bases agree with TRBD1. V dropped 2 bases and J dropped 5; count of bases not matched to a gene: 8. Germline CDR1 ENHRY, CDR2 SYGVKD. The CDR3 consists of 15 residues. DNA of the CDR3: TGTGCCATCAGTGAGAAGGGTCGACAGGGTTATGGCTACACCTTC. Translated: CAISEKGRQGYGYTF.

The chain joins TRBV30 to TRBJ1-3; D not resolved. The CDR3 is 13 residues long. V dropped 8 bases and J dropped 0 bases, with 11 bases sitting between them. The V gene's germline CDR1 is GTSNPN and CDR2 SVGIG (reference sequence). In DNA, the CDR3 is TGTGCCAGCCAAACAGTCTCTGGAAACACCATATATTTT. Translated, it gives CASQTVSGNTIYF.

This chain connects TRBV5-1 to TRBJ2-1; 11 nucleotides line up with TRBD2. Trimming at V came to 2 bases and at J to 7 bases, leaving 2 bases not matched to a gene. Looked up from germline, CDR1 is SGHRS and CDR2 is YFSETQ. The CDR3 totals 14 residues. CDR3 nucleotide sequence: TGCGCCAGCAGCTTATTAGCGGGAGGGAATGAGCAGTTCTTC. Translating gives CASSLLAGGNEQFF.

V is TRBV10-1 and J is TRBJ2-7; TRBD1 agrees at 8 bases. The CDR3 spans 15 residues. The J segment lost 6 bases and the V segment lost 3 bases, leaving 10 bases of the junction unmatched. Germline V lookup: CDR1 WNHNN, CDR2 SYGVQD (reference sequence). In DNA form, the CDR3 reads TGCGCCAGCAGTGATTCCGGGACAGGCTTATTCGAGCAGTACTTC. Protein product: CASSDSGTGLFEQYF.

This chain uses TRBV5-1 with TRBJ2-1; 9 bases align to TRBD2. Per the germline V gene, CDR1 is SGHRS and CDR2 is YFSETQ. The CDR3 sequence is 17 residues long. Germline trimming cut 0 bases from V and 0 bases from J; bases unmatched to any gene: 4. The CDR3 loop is CASSLGLAGSSYNEQFF. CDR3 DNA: TGCGCCAGCAGCTTGGGGCTAGCGGGGAGCTCCTACAATGAGCAGTTCTTC.

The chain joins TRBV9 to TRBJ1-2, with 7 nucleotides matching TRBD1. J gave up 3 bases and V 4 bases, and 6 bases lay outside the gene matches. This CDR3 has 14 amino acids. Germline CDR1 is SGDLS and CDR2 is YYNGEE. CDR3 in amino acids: CASSPDTGDYGYTF. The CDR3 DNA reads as TGTGCCAGCAGCCCCGATACAGGGGACTATGGCTACACCTTC. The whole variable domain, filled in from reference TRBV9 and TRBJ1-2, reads DSGVTQTPKHLITATGQRVTLRCSPRSGDLSVYWYQQSLDQGLQFLIQYYNGEERAKGNILERFSAQQFPDLHSELNLSSLELGDSALYFCASSPDTGDYGYTFGSGTRLTVV.

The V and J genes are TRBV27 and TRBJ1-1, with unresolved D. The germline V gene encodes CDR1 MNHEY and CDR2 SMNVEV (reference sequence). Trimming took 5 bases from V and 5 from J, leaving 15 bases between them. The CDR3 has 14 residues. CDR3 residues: CASSPLGLQTEAFF. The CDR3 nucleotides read TGTGCCAGCAGTCCCCTGGGTCTACAGACTGAAGCTTTCTTT.

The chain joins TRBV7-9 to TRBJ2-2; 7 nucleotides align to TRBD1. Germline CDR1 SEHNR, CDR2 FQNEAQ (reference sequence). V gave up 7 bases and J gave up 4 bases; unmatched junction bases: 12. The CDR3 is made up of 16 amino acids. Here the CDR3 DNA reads TGTGCCAGCACCCCGCCAGGGGGTCCCATCACCGGGGAGCTGTTTTTT. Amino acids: CASTPPGGPITGELFF.

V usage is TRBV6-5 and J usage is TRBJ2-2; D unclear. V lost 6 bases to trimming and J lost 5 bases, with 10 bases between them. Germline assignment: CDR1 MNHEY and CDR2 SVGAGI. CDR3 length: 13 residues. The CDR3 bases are TGTGCCAGCAGGTTACAATCGACCGGGGAGCTGTTTTTT. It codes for CASRLQSTGELFF.

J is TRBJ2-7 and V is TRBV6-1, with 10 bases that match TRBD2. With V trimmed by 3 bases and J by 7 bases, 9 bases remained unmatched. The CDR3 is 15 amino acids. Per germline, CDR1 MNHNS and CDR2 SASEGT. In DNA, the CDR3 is TGTGCCAGCAGTGAGGGTACTAGCGGGAAAGGGGAGCAGTACTTC. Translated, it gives CASSEGTSGKGEQYF.

CDR3 DNA sequence: TGCGCCAGCAGCTTGGGAGGCCCGAGTCTCTACGAGCAGTACTTC. Its protein product is CASSLGGPSLYEQYF. V and J are TRBV5-1 and TRBJ2-7; D is uncertain. Trimming took 0 bases from V and 3 from J, leaving 13 bases between them. CDR3 size: 15 residues. CDR1 and CDR2 from the germline V gene are SGHRS and YFSETQ.

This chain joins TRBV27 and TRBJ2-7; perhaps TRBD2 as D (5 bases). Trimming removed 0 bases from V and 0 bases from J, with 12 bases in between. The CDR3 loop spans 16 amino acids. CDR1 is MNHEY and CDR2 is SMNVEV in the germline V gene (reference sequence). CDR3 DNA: TGTGCCAGCAGTTTATCCGGACTGTGGGGCTCCTACGAGCAGTACTTC. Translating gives CASSLSGLWGSYEQYF.

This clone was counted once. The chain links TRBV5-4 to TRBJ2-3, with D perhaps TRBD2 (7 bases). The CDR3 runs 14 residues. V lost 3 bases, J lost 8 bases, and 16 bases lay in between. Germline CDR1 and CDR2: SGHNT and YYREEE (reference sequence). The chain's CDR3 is CASSWGGTQGTQYF. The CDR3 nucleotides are TGTGCCAGCAGCTGGGGGGGGACACAGGGTACGCAGTATTTT.

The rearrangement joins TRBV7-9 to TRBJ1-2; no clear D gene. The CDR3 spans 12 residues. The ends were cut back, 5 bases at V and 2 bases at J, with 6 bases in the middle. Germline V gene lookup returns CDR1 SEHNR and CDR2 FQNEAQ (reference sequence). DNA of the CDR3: TGTGCCAGCAGCAGGAGCAACTATGGCTACACCTTC. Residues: CASSRSNYGYTF.

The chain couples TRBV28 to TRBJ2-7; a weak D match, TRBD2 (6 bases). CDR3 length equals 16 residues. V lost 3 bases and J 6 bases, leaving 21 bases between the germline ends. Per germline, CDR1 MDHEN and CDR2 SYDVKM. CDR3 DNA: TGTGCCAGCAGTTTGATCCCCGGAAGCGGGCCCTTCGAGCAGTACTTC. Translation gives CASSLIPGSGPFEQYF.

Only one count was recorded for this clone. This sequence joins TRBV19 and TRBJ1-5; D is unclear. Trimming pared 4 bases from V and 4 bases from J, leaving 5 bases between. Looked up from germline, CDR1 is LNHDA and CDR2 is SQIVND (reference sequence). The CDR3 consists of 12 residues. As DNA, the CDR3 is TGTGCCAGTAGTACCCTTAATCAGCCCCAGCATTTT. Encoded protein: CASSTLNQPQHF.

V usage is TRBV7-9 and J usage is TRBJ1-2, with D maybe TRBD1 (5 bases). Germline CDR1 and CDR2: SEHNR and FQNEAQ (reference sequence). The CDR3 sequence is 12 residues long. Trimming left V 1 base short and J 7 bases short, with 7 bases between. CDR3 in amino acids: CASSLGQSGYTF. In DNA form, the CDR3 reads TGTGCCAGCAGCTTAGGACAGAGTGGCTACACCTTC.

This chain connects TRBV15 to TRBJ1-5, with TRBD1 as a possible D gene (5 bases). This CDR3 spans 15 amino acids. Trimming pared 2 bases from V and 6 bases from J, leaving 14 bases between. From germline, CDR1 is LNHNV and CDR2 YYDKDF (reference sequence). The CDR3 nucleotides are TGTGCCACCAGCAGACAACAGGAACCGTCTCAGCCCCAGCATTTT. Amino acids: CATSRQQEPSQPQHF.

CDR3 amino acids: CASSLGPGGSSYEQYF. The CDR3, as DNA: TGTGCCAGCAGCTTAGGGCCCGGGGGGAGCTCCTACGAGCAGTACTTC. This chain links TRBV7-2 with TRBJ2-7; 7 nucleotides agree with TRBD2. The CDR3 is 16 residues long. Germline trimming cut 1 base from V and 0 bases from J; bases unmatched to any gene: 6. CDR1 is SGHTA, CDR2 FQGNSA, per germline.